A single TCR beta chain is shown here with its context. Its antigen is still unknown. Base qualities are not at hand, and no much larger clone is one base apart. The sample originates from a study of a mutant IDH1 vaccine in newly diagnosed glioma (dated by TCRdb to 2020 to 2023). For context, the study as a whole: Across visits V03 through V10, patients got a total of eight vaccinations, given in weeks 1, 3, 5, 7, 11, 15, 19 and 23. In the chemotherapy-containing groups, vaccination started alongside temozolomide cycles, whereas in patients who had radiotherapy alone it started 4-6 weeks after radiotherapy. Prior to enrollment, patients had been given standard therapy consisting of radiotherapy alone, temozolomide alone, or radiochemotherapy with temozolomide, with the combination given to most patients. Six visits were used for peripheral blood collection: V03 (baseline), V05, V07, V10, V12 and V13. For exploratory analyses, longitudinal TCRB deep sequencing was carried out in about two dozen treated patients wherever samples were available. Of the roughly 32 patients who were treated, around 60% were male and 37.5% were female, and the mean age was approximately 40 years.

Library method: the immunoSEQ multiplex PCR assay. Rearranged TCR beta chain sequences were amplified with the hsTCRB Kit following the manufacturer's protocol. Sequencing of TCRB libraries was carried out on an Illumina MiSeq. Processing in the source paper ran as follows. The proprietary platform of the kit vendor was used for demultiplexing, trimming and gene mapping. TCRdb holds this immuneACCESS table with in-frame rearrangements only. Some clones are missing; in checked studies, unresolved V genes explain under half, and the rest has no known cause. The V and J calls and clone size were taken over from that table, and D and trimming were inferred from the DNA. Counted in this sample were roughly 48,000 clones; over 75% of them appeared once. Around 2.4% of the sample is held by the ten biggest clonotypes. CDR1 and CDR2 were assigned from the germline V gene as SQVTM and ANQGSEA. From its cysteine to its phenylalanine, the CDR3 spans 14 amino acids. Only the CDR3 portion is preserved as DNA: 42 bases, with reading frame beginning at the first base.

This specimen's time point label, interpreted: week 11, during vaccination. A 20-mer mutant IDH1 peptide at 300 micrograms in Montanide made up each vaccine dose, which was injected subcutaneously together with topical imiquimod. All donors had newly diagnosed IDH1-mutant astrocytomas of WHO grade 3 or 4 that showed loss of nuclear ATRX. The samples were drawn from NOA16, a multicentre, single-arm, open-label phase I trial in Germany that tested a mutant IDH1 peptide vaccine in humans for the first time. Genomic DNA for TCRB sequencing was extracted from EDTA blood using the DNeasy Blood and Tissue Kit. What the work shows at the level of the full study, not this receptor alone: The authors noted that analyses of patient blood samples could not be reproduced because of sample limitations. Vaccine-induced immune responses across multiple MHC alleles were detected in 93.3% of patients. Changes in the top peripheral T cell clonotypes picked up by TCRB sequencing did not appear to be linked to pseudoprogression. Availability determined which PBMC samples were chosen for TCRB deep sequencing.

The chain joins TRBV29-1 to TRBJ2-5; TRBD2 is a weak D gene call, 5 bases matching. The end of the DNA fits TRBJ2-7 better, so the J call may be wrong. The sample here was PBMCs, taken from a glioma patient whose treatment included an IDH1 peptide vaccine. This clonotype originated in a man aged 50-59 years with glioma. The DNA is as follows: TGCAGCGTTGGGAGGCAGCATATCCCCTACGAGCAGTACTTC. Its amino acids are CSVGRQHIPYEQYF.